The TCR beta chain under discussion was sequenced for a study of ipilimumab plus nivolumab after autologous stem cell transplantation. Study-level results: TCR repertoire, Treg phenotype and gut microbiota reportedly support more study of this approach.

This clone was seen a few times. Its antigen remains unknown. V shed 9 bases and J shed 1 base, with 18 bases lying between them. Germline CDR1 and CDR2: SGHRS and YFSETQ. This CDR3 is built from 15 residues. Patients got ipilimumab 1 mg/kg beginning 14 to 28 days post-transplant. Dosing: nivolumab 3 mg/kg IV, weeks 1, 4, 7, 10, then every two weeks to week 26. This table comes from immunoSEQ multiplex PCR, and its TCRdb copy is limited to in-frame clones, with some not included. The sample shows 2,500 to 3,500 clones, roughly three quarters of them seen only once. The V and J genes are TRBV5-1 and TRBJ2-3; a possible D gene is TRBD2 (7 bases). This receptor was identified in a male donor with primary mediastinal lymphoma. The sample was PBMCs, taken in a trial of ipilimumab plus nivolumab as post-transplant consolidation. DNA for the CDR3: TGCGCCACCTCAGAAGGGGGGGTTCGCACAGATACGCAGTATTTT. Its protein product is CATSEGGVRTDTQYF.